This entry concerns a single T cell receptor (beta chain). Original processing notes: Counts of nucleated cells, estimated from reference gene primer amplification, were obtained. The method was immunoSEQ multiplex PCR; TCRdb's version includes in-frame clones alone and lacks a portion of them. That table is the source of V, J and clone size, and D and trimming were worked out from the DNA. Here the sample spans hundreds of thousands of clones, 82% being singletons. The data were obtained in a study of blood T cell repertoires in COVID-19. At the level of the study: COVID-19 samples collected from the United States, Italy and Spain covered acute and convalescent phases. T cells, B-cell-depleted T cells, or PBMCs supplied cDNA or gDNA.

The V end was cut by 6 bases, the J end by 2 bases, with 5 bases between. This CDR3 comprises 13 residues. Germline values: CDR1 MDHEN, CDR2 SYDVKM. The sample comprised peripheral blood. The genes are TRBV28 and TRBJ1-6; unclear D gene. This receptor was taken from a woman older than 75 with active or convalescent COVID-19. CDR3 protein: CASSPTYNSPLHF. The DNA for the CDR3 is TGTGCCAGCAGCCCCACCTATAATTCACCCCTCCACTTT. The whole variable domain, filled in from reference TRBV28 and TRBJ1-6, reads DVKVTQSSRYLVKRTGEKVFLECVQDMDHENMFWYRQDPGLGLRLIYFSYDVKMKEKGDIPEGYSVSREKKERFSLILESASTNQTSMYLCASSPTYNSPLHFGNGTRLTVT.